The clone carrying this TCR beta chain was observed many times. Its cognate antigen is unknown. These data are taken from a study of identical twins. Study findings and constraints: In beta out-of-frame sequences, the excess sharing between twins was weaker. Invariant MAIT and iNKT cells could partly confound zero-insertion analyses.

TCRdb reprocessed the 5' RACE reads via MiXCR and lists one record per CDR3 protein. The top ten clones hold roughly 2% of a sample with about 220,000 distinct CDR3 sequences, around 8.1% of them seen once. Germline CDR1 reads SQVTM; CDR2 reads ANQGSEA. V lost 6 bases, J lost 7 bases, and 13 bases stayed unmatched. The CDR3 runs 15 residues. A further study also used this sample, focusing on yellow fever vaccine responses in identical twins.

Specimen: memory (CD45RO+) T cells sorted from blood. This chain connects TRBV29-1 to TRBJ2-1; 9 bases fit TRBD1. The source is a woman in her late teens or twenties in good health. In nucleotides, the CDR3 is TGCAGCGTCGCCTCGGGGGACAGGGCTAGGAATGAGCAGTTCTTC. Residues: CSVASGDRARNEQFF.